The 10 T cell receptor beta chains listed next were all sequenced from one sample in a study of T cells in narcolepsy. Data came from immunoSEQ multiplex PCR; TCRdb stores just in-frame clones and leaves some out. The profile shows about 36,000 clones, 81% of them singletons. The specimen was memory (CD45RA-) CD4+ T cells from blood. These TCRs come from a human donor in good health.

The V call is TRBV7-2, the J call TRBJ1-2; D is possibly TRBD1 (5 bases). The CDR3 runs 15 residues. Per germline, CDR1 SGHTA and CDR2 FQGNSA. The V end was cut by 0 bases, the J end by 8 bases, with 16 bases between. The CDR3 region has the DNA TGTGCCAGCAGCTTAGCTTCTGGCAGGGAGCAAGGCTACACCTTC. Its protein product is CASSLASGREQGYTF.

CDR3 nucleotides: TGTGCCAGCAGTAAGAGGGAAAGGAAACTGTTTTTT. Its translation is CASSKRERKLFF. V is TRBV6-1 and J is TRBJ1-4; no clear D gene. This CDR3 comprises 12 residues. CDR1 and CDR2 (germline): MNHNS, SASEGT. Trimming stripped 5 bases from V and 11 bases from J, with 12 bases between.

CDR3 loop: CASKGGAGANVLTF. The CDR3 bases are TGTGCCAGTAAGGGGGGCGCAGGGGCCAACGTCCTGACTTTC. This chain links TRBV19 with TRBJ2-6; either TRBD1 or TRBD2 may fit D (6 bases each). V dropped 7 bases and J dropped 4 bases, with 11 bases sitting between them. CDR3 length: 14 residues. The germline CDR1 and CDR2 sequences are LNHDA and SQIVND (reference sequence).

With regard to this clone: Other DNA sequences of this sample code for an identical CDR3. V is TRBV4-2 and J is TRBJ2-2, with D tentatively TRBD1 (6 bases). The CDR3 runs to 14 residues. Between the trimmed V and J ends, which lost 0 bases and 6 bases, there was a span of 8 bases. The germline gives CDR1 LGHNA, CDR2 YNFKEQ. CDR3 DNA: TGTGCCAGCAGCCAAGATGAGGGGGCCGGGGAGCTGTTTTTT. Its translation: CASSQDEGAGELFF.

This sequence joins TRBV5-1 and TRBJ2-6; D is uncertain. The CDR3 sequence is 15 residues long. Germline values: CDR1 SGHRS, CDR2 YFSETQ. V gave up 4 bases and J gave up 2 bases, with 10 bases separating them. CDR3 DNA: TGCGCCAGCAGCGCGGACGGCCCTGGGGCCAACGTCCTGACTTTC. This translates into CASSADGPGANVLTF.

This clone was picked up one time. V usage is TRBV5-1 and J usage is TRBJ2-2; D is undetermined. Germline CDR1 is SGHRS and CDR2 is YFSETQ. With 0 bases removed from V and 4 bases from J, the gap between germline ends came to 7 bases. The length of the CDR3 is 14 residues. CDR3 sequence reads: CASSLEAVTGELFF. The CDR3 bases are TGCGCCAGCAGCTTGGAGGCGGTCACCGGGGAGCTGTTTTTT. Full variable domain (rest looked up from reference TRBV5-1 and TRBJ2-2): KAGVTQTPRYLIKTRGQQVTLSCSPISGHRSVSWYQQTPGQGLQFLFEYFSETQRNKGNFPGRFSGRQFSNSRSEMNVSTLELGDSALYLCASSLEAVTGELFFGEGSRLTVL.

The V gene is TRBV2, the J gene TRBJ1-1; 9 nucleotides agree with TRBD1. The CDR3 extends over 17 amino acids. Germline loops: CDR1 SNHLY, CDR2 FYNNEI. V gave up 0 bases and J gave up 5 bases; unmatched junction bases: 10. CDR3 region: CASSEALGQGSDTEAFF. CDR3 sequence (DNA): TGTGCCAGCAGTGAAGCCCTGGGACAGGGCTCGGATACTGAAGCTTTCTTT.

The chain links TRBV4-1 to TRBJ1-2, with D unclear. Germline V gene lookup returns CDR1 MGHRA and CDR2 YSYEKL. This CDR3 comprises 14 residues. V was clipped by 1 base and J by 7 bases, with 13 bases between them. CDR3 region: CASSQAEGSGGYTF. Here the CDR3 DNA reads TGCGCCAGCAGCCAAGCGGAGGGATCGGGTGGCTACACCTTC.

CDR3 DNA: TGTGCCAGCAGATCCTCCGGGACTAGCGGGAGATATAAGTACGAGCAGTACTTC. This gives the protein CASRSSGTSGRYKYEQYF. The V call is TRBV27, the J call TRBJ2-7, with 14 bases fitting TRBD2. CDR1 is MNHEY and CDR2 is SMNVEV in the germline V gene (reference sequence). This CDR3 is built from 18 residues. Germline trimming cut 6 bases from V and 4 bases from J; bases unmatched to any gene: 14.

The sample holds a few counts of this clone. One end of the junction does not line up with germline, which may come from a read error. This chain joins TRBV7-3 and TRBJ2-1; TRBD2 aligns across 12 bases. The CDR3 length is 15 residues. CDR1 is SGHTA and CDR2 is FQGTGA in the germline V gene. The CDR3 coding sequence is TGTGCCAGCAGCTTAGCTAGCGGGGGGGCCGGTGAGCAGCTCTTC. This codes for CASSLASGGAGEQLF.